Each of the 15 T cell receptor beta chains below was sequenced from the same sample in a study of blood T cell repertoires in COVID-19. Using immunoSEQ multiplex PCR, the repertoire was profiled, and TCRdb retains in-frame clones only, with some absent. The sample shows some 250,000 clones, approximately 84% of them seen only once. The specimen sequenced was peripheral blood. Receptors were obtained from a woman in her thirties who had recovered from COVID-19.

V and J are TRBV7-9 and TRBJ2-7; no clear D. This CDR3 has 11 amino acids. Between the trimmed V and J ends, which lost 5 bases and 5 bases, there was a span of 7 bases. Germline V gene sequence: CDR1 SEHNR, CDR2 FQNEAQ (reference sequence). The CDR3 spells CASSPQNEQYF. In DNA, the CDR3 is TGTGCCAGCAGCCCCCAAAACGAGCAGTACTTC.

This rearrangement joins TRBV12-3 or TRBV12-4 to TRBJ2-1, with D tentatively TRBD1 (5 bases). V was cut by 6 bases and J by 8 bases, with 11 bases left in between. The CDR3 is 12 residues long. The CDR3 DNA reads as TGTGCCAGCAGCCTCCAGGGCTATGAGCAGTTCTTC. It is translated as CASSLQGYEQFF.

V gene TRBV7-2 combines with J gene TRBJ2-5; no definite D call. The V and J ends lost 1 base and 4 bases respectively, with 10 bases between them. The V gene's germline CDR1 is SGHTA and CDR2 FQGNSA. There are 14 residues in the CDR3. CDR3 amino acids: CASSLGVVLETQYF. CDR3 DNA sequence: TGTGCCAGCAGCTTAGGCGTGGTCCTAGAGACCCAGTACTTC.

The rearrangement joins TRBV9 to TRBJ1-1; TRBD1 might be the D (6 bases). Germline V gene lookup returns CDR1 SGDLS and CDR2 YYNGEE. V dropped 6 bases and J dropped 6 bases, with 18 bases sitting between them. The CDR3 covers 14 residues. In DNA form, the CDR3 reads TGTGCCAGCACCACGGGACAACCAAGCGCTGAAGCTTTCTTT. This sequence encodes CASTTGQPSAEAFF.

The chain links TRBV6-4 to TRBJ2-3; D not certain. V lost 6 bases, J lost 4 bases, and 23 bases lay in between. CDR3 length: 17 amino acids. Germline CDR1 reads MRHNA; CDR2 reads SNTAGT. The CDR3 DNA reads TGTGCCAGCAGAGCTTATCTAGATTACTGGTCCGCAGATACGCAGTATTTT. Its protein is CASRAYLDYWSADTQYF.

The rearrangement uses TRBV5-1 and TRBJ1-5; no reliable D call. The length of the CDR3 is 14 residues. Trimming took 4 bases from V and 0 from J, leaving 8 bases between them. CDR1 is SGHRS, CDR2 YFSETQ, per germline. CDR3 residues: CASSPSSSNQPQHF. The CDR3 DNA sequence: TGCGCCAGCAGCCCATCGAGTAGCAATCAGCCCCAGCATTTT.

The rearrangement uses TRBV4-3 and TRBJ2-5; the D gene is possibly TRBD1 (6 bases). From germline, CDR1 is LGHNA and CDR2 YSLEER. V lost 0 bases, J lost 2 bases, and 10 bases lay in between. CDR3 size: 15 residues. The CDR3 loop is CASSQDPDRQETQYF. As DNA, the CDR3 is TGCGCCAGCAGCCAAGATCCGGACAGACAAGAGACCCAGTACTTC.

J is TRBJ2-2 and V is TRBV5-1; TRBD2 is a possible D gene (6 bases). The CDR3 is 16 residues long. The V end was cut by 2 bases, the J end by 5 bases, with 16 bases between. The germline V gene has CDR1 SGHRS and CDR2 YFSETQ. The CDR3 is CASSFGTSSLTGELFF. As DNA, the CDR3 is TGCGCCAGCAGCTTCGGGACTTCCTCTTTAACCGGGGAGCTGTTTTTT.

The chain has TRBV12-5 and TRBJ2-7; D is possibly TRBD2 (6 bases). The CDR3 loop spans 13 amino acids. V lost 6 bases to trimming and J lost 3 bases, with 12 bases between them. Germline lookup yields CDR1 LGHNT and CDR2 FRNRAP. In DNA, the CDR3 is TGTGCTAGTGGCCGTTGGGGGGACTACGAGCAGTACTTC. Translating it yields CASGRWGDYEQYF. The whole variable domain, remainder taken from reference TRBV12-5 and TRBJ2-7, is DARVTQTPRHKVTEMGQEVTMRCQPILGHNTVFWYRQTMMQGLELLAYFRNRAPLDDSGMPKDRFSAEMPDATLATLKIQPSEPRDSAVYFCASGRWGDYEQYFGPGTRLTVT.

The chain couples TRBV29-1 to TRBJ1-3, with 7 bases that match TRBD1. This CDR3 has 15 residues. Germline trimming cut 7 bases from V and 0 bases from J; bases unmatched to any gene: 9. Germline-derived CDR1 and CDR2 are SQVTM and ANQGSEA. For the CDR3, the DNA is TGCAGCGCCGGAAACAGGGGCGTCTCTGGAAACACCATATATTTT. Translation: CSAGNRGVSGNTIYF.

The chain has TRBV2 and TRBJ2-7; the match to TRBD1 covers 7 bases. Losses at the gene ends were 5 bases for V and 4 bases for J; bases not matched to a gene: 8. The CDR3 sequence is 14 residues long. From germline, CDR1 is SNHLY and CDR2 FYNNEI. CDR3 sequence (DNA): TGTGCCAGCAGTTCGGACAGGAGCTATTACGAGCAGTACTTC. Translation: CASSSDRSYYEQYF.

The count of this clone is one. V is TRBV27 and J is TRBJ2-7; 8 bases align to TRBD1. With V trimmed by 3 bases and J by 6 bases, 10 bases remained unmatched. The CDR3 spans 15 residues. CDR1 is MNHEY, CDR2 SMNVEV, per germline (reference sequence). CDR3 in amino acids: CASSFKTGANGEQYF. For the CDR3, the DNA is TGTGCCAGCAGTTTCAAGACAGGGGCGAATGGCGAGCAGTACTTC.

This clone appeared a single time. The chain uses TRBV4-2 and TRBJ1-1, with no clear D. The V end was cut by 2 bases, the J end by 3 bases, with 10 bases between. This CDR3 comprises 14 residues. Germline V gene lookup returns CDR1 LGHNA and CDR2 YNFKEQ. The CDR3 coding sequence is TGTGCCAGCAGCCAACTAGGGCGGGACACTGAAGCTTTCTTT. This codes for CASSQLGRDTEAFF.

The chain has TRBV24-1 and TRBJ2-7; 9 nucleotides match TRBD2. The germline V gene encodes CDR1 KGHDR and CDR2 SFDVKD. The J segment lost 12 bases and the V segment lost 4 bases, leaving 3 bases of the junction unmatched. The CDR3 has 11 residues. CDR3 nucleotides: TGTGCCACCAGTGACGGGACTAGCTTGTACTTC. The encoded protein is CATSDGTSLYF.

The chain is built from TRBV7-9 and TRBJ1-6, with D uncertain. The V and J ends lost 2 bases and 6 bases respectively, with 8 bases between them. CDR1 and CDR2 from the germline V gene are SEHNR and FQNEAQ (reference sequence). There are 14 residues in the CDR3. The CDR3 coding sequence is TGTGCCAGCAGCTTAACGATCGGTAATTCACCCCTCCACTTT. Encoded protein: CASSLTIGNSPLHF. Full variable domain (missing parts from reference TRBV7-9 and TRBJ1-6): DTGVSQNPRHKITKRGQNVTFRCDPISEHNRLYWYRQTLGQGPEFLTYFQNEAQLEKSRLLSDRFSAERPKGSFSTLEIQRTEQGDSAMYLCASSLTIGNSPLHFGNGTRLTVT.